The rows below give T cell receptor beta chains drawn from one sample of a study of siplizumab effects on memory and regulatory T cells. Profiling relied on immunoSEQ multiplex PCR, and the TCRdb table lists in-frame clones only, not all of them. Here the sample spans just over 50,000 clones, about 97% being singletons. The specimen was naive CD4+ T cells sorted from blood. The receptors shown here come from a human donor in good health. CDR3s include the opening cysteine and the closing phenylalanine or tryptophan. The D gene is left open where the match is weak. Where a row states a size, it is once, few, many or the class of an expanded clone; other rows omit it.

>-|TRBV5-6|-|TRBJ2-2
TGTGCCAGCAGCTACGCCGGGGTTGACACCGGGGAGCTGTTTTTT
CASSYAGVDTGELFF
>-|TRBV30|-|TRBJ1-2
TGTGCCTGGAGTGTACGGACAGACTATGGCTACACCTTC
CAWSVRTDYGYTF
>-|TRBV18|-|TRBJ2-7
TGTGCCAGCTCACCGGCCAACAACGAGCAGTACTTC
CASSPANNEQYF
>-|TRBV11-3|TRBD2|TRBJ2-2
TGTGCCAGCAGCTTGACCCTTGGACTAGCGCCCAACACCGGGGAGCTGTTTTTT
CASSLTLGLAPNTGELFF
>-|TRBV15|-|TRBJ2-7
TGTGCCACCAGCAGTGAAGGGGGACCGGCCTACGAGCAGTACTTC
CATSSEGGPAYEQYF
>-|TRBV6-6|-|TRBJ1-1
TGTGCCACCAACTCGGGGGGCAATGAAGCTTTCTTT
CATNSGGNEAFF
>-|TRBV7-8|TRBD1|TRBJ1-1
TGTGCCAGCAGCTGGGACAGGGGTAATGAAGCTTTCTTT
CASSWDRGNEAFF
>-|TRBV6-1|-|TRBJ1-1
TGTGCCAGCAGTGACACATTCCGAACCATGAACACTGAAGCTTTCTTT
CASSDTFRTMNTEAFF
>once|TRBV21-1|-|TRBJ2-2
TGTGCCAGCAGCAAAGAGACTAGCGGGAGTCCCGGGGAGCTGTTTTTT
CASSKETSGSPGELFF
>-|TRBV19|-|TRBJ2-1
TGTGCCAGTAGTGGTTATTTGGAGGGCGATGAGCAGTTCTTC
CASSGYLEGDEQFF
>-|TRBV10-3|TRBD1|TRBJ1-1
TGTGCCATCAGTGTCGGGGGACAGTTGAACACTGAAGCTTTCTTT
CAISVGGQLNTEAFF
>-|TRBV6-5|TRBD2|TRBJ2-7
TGTGCCAGCAGTAGGGGACTAGCTTCATACGAGCAGTACTTC
CASSRGLASYEQYF
>-|TRBV18|-|TRBJ2-5
TGTGCCAGCTCACCAGGTGAGGCCCAGTACTTC
CASSPGEAQYF
>-|TRBV19|-|TRBJ1-1
TGTGCCAGTAGTAAGCCAGGGGATTTTAACACTGAAGCTTTCTTT
CASSKPGDFNTEAFF
>-|TRBV7-9|-|TRBJ1-2
TGTGCCAGCAGCCTAGACAGCTATGGCTACACCTTC
CASSLDSYGYTF
>-|TRBV7-9|-|TRBJ1-4
TGTGCCAGCAGCTTTCGTGCAACTAATGAAAAACTGTTTTTT
CASSFRATNEKLFF
>-|TRBV18|-|TRBJ2-7
TGTGCCAGCTCACCACCGATGGGGCAGGGGGGACTCTCCTACGAGCAGTACTTC
CASSPPMGQGGLSYEQYF
>-|TRBV7-3|-|TRBJ2-7
TGTGCCAGCAGCCCCGAAGATCGGACCTACGAGCAGTACTTC
CASSPEDRTYEQYF
>-|TRBV29-1|TRBD2|TRBJ2-2
TGCAGCGCTGGGACTAGCGGGAGTAGAAACACCGGGGAGCTGTTTTTT
CSAGTSGSRNTGELFF
>-|TRBV25-1|TRBD1|TRBJ1-4
TGTGCCAGCAGTATTACAGGGGCGGGTGGCGCAAAACTGTTTTTT
CASSITGAGGAKLFF
>-|TRBV18|TRBD2|TRBJ2-2
TGTGCCAGCTCACCCTCGACCCCAGCGGGAGTAAACACCGGGGAGCTGTTTTTT
CASSPSTPAGVNTGELFF
>-|TRBV6-5|-|TRBJ1-2
TGTGCCAGCAGTTTGACCAACTATGGCTACACCTTC
CASSLTNYGYTF
>-|TRBV5-4|TRBD1|TRBJ2-1
TGTGCCAGCAGCTTGGGACAGGGAGTCGATGAGCAGTTCTTC
CASSLGQGVDEQFF
>-|TRBV28|-|TRBJ2-7
TGTGCCAGCAGTTTATCCCCGGACTTCAGCTCCTACGAGCAGTACTTC
CASSLSPDFSSYEQYF
>-|TRBV7-3|-|TRBJ2-5
TGTGCCAGCAGCTTAACTGGTCGGGACCGGGGGACCCAGTACTTC
CASSLTGRDRGTQYF
>-|TRBV15|-|TRBJ2-1
TGTGCCACCAGCAGAGATCAGGGAGCAGATTACAATGAGCAGTTCTTC
CATSRDQGADYNEQFF
>-|TRBV7-8|TRBD1|TRBJ2-5
TGTGCCAGCAGCTCGGACAGGGTGTTTGAGACCCAGTACTTC
CASSSDRVFETQYF
>-|TRBV30|TRBD1|TRBJ1-5
TGTGCCTGGAGTATAAACAGGGGGCAGTACCGAAACGATCAGCCCCAGCATTTT
CAWSINRGQYRNDQPQHF
>-|TRBV6-5|-|TRBJ2-5
TGTGCCAGCTGGGGACGCGGGGTGGGGGCCCAGTACTTC
CASWGRGVGAQYF
>-|TRBV29-1|-|TRBJ2-1
TGCAGCGTTGGTATCCGGAGCTTCTACAATGAGCAGTTCTTC
CSVGIRSFYNEQFF
>-|TRBV5-1|-|TRBJ2-1
TGCGCCAGCAGCCGGCTCGGGTCGAACAATGAGCAGTTCTTC
CASSRLGSNNEQFF
>-|TRBV11-3|-|TRBJ1-1
TGTGCCAGCAGCGTAAAACAGGGCCAGAGGACTGAAGCTTTCTTT
CASSVKQGQRTEAFF
>-|TRBV19|-|TRBJ1-5
TGTGCCAGTAGTATAGGTTACAGCAATCAGCCCCAGCATTTT
CASSIGYSNQPQHF
>once|TRBV2|-|TRBJ1-2
TGTGCCAGCAGTGTCAGGGTAACGAACTATGGCTACACCTTC
CASSVRVTNYGYTF
>-|TRBV15|TRBD2|TRBJ2-1
TGTGCCACCAGCAGAGATGGTAGCGGGAGATATAATGAGCAGTTCTTC
CATSRDGSGRYNEQFF
>-|TRBV11-2|-|TRBJ2-1
TGTGCCAGCAGGCCCTTGGCGGGATCCTACAATGAGCAGTTCTTC
CASRPLAGSYNEQFF
>-|TRBV25-1|-|TRBJ1-2
TGTGCCAGCAGTGATTATTCTTCGAATTCTAACTATGGCTACACCTTC
CASSDYSSNSNYGYTF